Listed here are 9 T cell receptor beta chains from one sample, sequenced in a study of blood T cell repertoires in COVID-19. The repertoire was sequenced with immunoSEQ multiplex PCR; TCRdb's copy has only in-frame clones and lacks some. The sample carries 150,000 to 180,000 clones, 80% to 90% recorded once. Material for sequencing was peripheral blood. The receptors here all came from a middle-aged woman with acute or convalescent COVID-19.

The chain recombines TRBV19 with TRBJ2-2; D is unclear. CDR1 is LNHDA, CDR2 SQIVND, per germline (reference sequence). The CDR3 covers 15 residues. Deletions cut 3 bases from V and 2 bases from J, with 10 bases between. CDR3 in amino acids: CASSIRQVNTGELFF. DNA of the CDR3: TGTGCCAGTAGTATCAGGCAGGTAAACACCGGGGAGCTGTTTTTT.

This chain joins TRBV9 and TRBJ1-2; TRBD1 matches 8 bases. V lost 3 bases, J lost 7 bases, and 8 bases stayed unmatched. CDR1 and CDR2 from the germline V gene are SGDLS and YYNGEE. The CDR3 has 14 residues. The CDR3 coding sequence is TGTGCCAGCAGCGCCGAGCGTGACAGGGGTGGCTACACCTTC. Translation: CASSAERDRGGYTF.

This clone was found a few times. As DNA, the CDR3 is TGTGCCAGCATACAGAGCAATGAGCAGTTCTTC. Translating gives CASIQSNEQFF. The chain couples TRBV2 to TRBJ2-1; no clear D gene. The germline V gene encodes CDR1 SNHLY and CDR2 FYNNEI. The CDR3 spans 11 residues. Trimming removed 7 bases at V and 6 bases at J, with 7 bases between.

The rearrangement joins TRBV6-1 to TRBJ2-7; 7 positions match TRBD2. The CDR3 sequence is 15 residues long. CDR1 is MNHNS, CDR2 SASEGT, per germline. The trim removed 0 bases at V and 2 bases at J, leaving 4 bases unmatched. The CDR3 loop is CASSEALAGAYEQYF. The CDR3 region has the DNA TGTGCCAGCAGTGAAGCGTTGGCGGGGGCCTACGAGCAGTACTTC.

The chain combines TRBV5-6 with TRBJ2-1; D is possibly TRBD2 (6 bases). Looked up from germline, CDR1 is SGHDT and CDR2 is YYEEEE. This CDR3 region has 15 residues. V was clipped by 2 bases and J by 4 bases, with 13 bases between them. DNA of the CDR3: TGTGCCAGCAGCTTAGGGCGGGGAGATTACAATGAGCAGTTCTTC. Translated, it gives CASSLGRGDYNEQFF.

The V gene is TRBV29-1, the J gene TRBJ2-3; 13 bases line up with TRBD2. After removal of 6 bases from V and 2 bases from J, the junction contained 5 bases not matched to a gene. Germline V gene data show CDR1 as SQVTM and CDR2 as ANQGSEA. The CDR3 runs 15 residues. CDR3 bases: TGCAGCGTCGAACTAGCGGGGGGGACCACAGATACGCAGTATTTT. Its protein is CSVELAGGTTDTQYF.

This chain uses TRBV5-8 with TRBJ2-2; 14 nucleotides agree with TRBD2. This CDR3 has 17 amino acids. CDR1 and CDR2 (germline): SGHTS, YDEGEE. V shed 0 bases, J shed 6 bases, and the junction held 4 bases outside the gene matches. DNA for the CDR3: TGTGCCAGCAGCTTGGATCGGGGACTAGCGGGAGCCGGGGAGCTGTTTTTT. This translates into CASSLDRGLAGAGELFF. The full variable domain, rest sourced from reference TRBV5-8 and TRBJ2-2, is EAGVTQSPTHLIKTRGQQATLRCSPISGHTSVYWYQQALGLGLQFLLWYDEGEERNRGNFPPRFSGRQFPNYSSELNVNALELEDSALYLCASSLDRGLAGAGELFFGEGSRLTVL.

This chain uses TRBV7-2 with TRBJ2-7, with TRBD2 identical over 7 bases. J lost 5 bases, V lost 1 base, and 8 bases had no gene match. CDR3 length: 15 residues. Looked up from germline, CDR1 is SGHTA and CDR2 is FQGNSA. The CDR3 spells CASSLVAGDVNEQYF. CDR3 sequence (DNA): TGTGCCAGCAGCTTAGTCGCGGGAGACGTCAACGAGCAGTACTTC.

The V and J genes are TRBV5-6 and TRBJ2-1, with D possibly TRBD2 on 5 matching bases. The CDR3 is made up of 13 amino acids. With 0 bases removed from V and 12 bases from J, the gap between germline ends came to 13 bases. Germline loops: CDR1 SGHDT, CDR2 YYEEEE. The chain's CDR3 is CASSLADYSAQFF. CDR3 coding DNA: TGTGCCAGCAGCTTGGCCGACTACTCCGCGCAGTTCTTC.